One and the same sample provided the 26 T cell receptor beta chains below, sequenced in a study of shared clonotypes between healthy human individuals (dated by TCRdb to 2018 to 2020). The library was obtained by the immunoSEQ multiplex PCR assay. TCRdb carries this immuneACCESS record with in-frame sequences only. Its versions omit some clonotypes, under half of them owing to an unresolved V gene in the studies checked, with the rest unexplained. This sample lists about half a million clones; about 72% were detected once. Approximately 12% of the sample belongs to the ten largest clones. The specimen sequenced was PBMCs. These receptors came from a woman in her thirties or forties in good health. Some clones in this sample may be carry-over from other donors' samples.

V usage is TRBV30 and J usage is TRBJ1-1; maybe TRBD1 (5 bases). The CDR3 contains 13 residues. Trimming removed 3 bases at V and 5 bases at J, with 13 bases between. Germline lookup yields CDR1 GTSNPN and CDR2 SVGIG (reference sequence). The CDR3 region is CAWSLDSLTEAFF. CDR3 sequence (DNA): TGTGCCTGGAGCCTCGACAGTTTGACTGAAGCTTTCTTT.

The count of this clone is one. The chain carries TRBV27 and TRBJ2-3; the match to TRBD1 covers 11 bases. This CDR3 comprises 17 residues. Trimming cost V 5 bases and J 3 bases; bases outside gene matches: 10. Germline V CDR1 and CDR2: MNHEY, SMNVEV (reference sequence). CDR3 nucleotide sequence: TGTGCCAGCAGTCCGTGGGACAGGGGGAAAGGGACAGATACGCAGTATTTT. Translation gives CASSPWDRGKGTDTQYF.

This chain links TRBV9 with TRBJ2-5; D could derive from TRBD1 or TRBD2 (5 bases each). Trimming stripped 3 bases from V and 3 bases from J, with 12 bases between. Germline lookup yields CDR1 SGDLS and CDR2 YYNGEE. The CDR3 contains 14 residues. CDR3 protein: CASSAPGTEETQYF. The CDR3 bases are TGTGCCAGCAGCGCCCCCGGGACGGAAGAGACCCAGTACTTC.

The rearrangement links TRBV27 to TRBJ2-1, with a possible D match to TRBD2 (5 bases). In germline, CDR1 is MNHEY, CDR2 SMNVEV (reference sequence). The CDR3 is 16 residues long. V lost 3 bases, J lost 2 bases, and 14 bases lay in between. CDR3 sequence reads: CASSFIGLATYNEQFF. The CDR3, as DNA: TGTGCCAGCAGTTTTATAGGGCTAGCCACCTACAATGAGCAGTTCTTC.

The chain is built from TRBV11-3 and TRBJ2-1; the D gene is possibly TRBD2 (6 bases). Germline values: CDR1 SGHNT, CDR2 YENEEA. This CDR3 is built from 14 residues. Trimming took 5 bases from V and 4 from J, leaving 12 bases between them. The CDR3 protein is CASSPARGYNEQFF. The CDR3 nucleotides read TGTGCCAGCAGCCCCGCCCGGGGGTACAATGAGCAGTTCTTC.

This clone was detected many times. The chain combines TRBV14 with TRBJ2-1; D gene uncertain. Germline V CDR1 and CDR2: SGHDN, FVKESK. The CDR3 loop spans 14 amino acids. The germline V and J ends were trimmed by 4 bases and 4 bases, with 11 bases remaining between them. In DNA, the CDR3 is TGTGCCAGCAGCCCCACGGCCGGGTACAATGAGCAGTTCTTC. This codes for CASSPTAGYNEQFF. The variable domain in full, completed from reference TRBV14 and TRBJ2-1, reads EAGVTQFPSHSVIEKGQTVTLRCDPISGHDNLYWYRRVMGKEIKFLLHFVKESKQDESGMPNNRFLAERTGGTYSTLKVQPAELEDSGVYFCASSPTAGYNEQFFGPGTRLTVL.

The chain recombines TRBV28 with TRBJ1-2, with unresolved D. Trimming left V 3 bases short and J 2 bases short, with 10 bases between. The CDR3 totals 14 residues. Per the germline V gene, CDR1 is MDHEN and CDR2 is SYDVKM. CDR3 DNA: TGTGCCAGCAGTTTTGTGGCCCCAAACTATGGCTACACCTTC. It codes for CASSFVAPNYGYTF.

This chain connects TRBV6-1 to TRBJ1-4, with 8 bases lining up with TRBD1. Germline V gene lookup returns CDR1 MNHNS and CDR2 SASEGT. After removal of 3 bases from V and 3 bases from J, the junction contained 0 bases not matched to a gene. The CDR3 spans 14 residues. The CDR3 here is CASSETGANEKLFF. CDR3 DNA sequence: TGTGCCAGCAGTGAGACAGGGGCTAATGAAAAACTGTTTTTT.

This chain links TRBV10-3 with TRBJ1-1; TRBD1 aligns across 8 bases. J gave up 3 bases and V 6 bases, and 6 bases lay outside the gene matches. CDR1 is ENHRY, CDR2 SYGVKD, per germline. This CDR3 contains 14 residues. CDR3 region: CAIRKQGVYTEAFF. The DNA of the CDR3 is TGTGCCATCAGGAAACAGGGGGTATACACTGAAGCTTTCTTT.

Comments on this clone: Different DNA sequences within this sample yield the same CDR3. This chain connects TRBV7-9 to TRBJ2-7; D perhaps matches TRBD1 (6 bases). The CDR3 is 12 amino acids. V dropped 4 bases and J dropped 4 bases, with 8 bases sitting between them. Germline lookup yields CDR1 SEHNR and CDR2 FQNEAQ (reference sequence). DNA for the CDR3: TGTGCCAGCAGCTCCCAGGGGTACGAGCAGTACTTC. It specifies CASSSQGYEQYF.

This clone was observed a few times. The J gene is TRBJ2-7, the V gene TRBV18; D unresolved. This CDR3 contains 15 residues. V dropped 0 bases and J dropped 0 bases, with 9 bases sitting between them. The germline V gene has CDR1 KGHSH and CDR2 LQKENI. Here the CDR3 reads CASSPPGKLSYEQYF. CDR3 in DNA: TGTGCCAGCTCACCACCGGGGAAACTCTCCTACGAGCAGTACTTC.

This chain uses TRBV28 with TRBJ1-2; TRBD1 is a possible D gene (6 bases). The V end was cut by 7 bases, the J end by 5 bases, with 23 bases between. The CDR3 is 16 residues long. The germline V gene has CDR1 MDHEN and CDR2 SYDVKM. CDR3 sequence reads: CASKLGDNSPRYGYTF. The CDR3 nucleotides read TGTGCCAGCAAACTAGGGGACAACTCGCCTCGTTATGGCTACACCTTC.

This clone was seen only once. The chain carries TRBV2 and TRBJ1-2; TRBD1 matches at 8 bases. The CDR3 length is 15 residues. V gave up 5 bases and J gave up 7 bases; unmatched junction bases: 12. Germline V CDR1 and CDR2: SNHLY, FYNNEI. CDR3 protein: CASSSDRGGYRGYTF. CDR3 DNA sequence: TGTGCCAGCAGTTCAGACAGGGGAGGTTATCGTGGCTACACCTTC.

This sequence joins TRBV7-6 and TRBJ2-3; D gene unclear. Germline V gene sequence: CDR1 SGHVS, CDR2 FNYEAQ. There are 14 residues in the CDR3. V dropped 5 bases and J dropped 2 bases, with 11 bases sitting between them. CDR3 amino acids: CASSPTYNTDTQYF. CDR3 DNA sequence: TGTGCCAGCAGCCCGACGTACAACACAGATACGCAGTATTTT.

Turning to this clone: The sample contains more than one DNA sequence encoding this CDR3. This chain's CDR3 is CASSYSPYEQYF. The CDR3 region has the DNA TGTGCCAGCAGTTACTCCCCCTACGAGCAGTACTTC. The gene calls are TRBV6-5 and TRBJ2-5; D gene ambiguous. The J call may not be correct, given that the DNA end is closer to TRBJ2-7. This CDR3 has 12 residues. From germline, CDR1 is MNHEY and CDR2 SVGAGI.

The chain is built from TRBV7-9 and TRBJ2-1; 7 nucleotides agree with TRBD1. The germline V gene encodes CDR1 SEHNR and CDR2 FQNEAQ (reference sequence). V lost 6 bases and J lost 1; bases outside the gene matches: 6. This CDR3 spans 15 amino acids. As DNA, the CDR3 is TGTGCCAGCAGAGAACAGGGGTGGTCCTACAATGAGCAGTTCTTC. Residues: CASREQGWSYNEQFF.

V usage is TRBV19 and J usage is TRBJ2-1, with 7 positions matching TRBD2. CDR1 and CDR2 from the germline V gene are LNHDA and SQIVND (reference sequence). The V segment lost 7 bases and the J segment 5 bases; nucleotides outside the gene matches: 8. The CDR3 contains 14 residues. In nucleotides, the CDR3 is TGTGCCAGTACCCAATTAGCGGGCAACAATGAGCAGTTCTTC. This gives the protein CASTQLAGNNEQFF.

This clone came up a few times. V usage is TRBV30 and J usage is TRBJ2-3; D remains unclear. CDR1 and CDR2 (germline): GTSNPN, SVGIG (reference sequence). The V end was cut by 6 bases, the J end by 2 bases, with 9 bases between. The CDR3 runs 12 residues. The CDR3 region has the DNA TGTGCCTGCCGGCCCGTCACAGATACGCAGTATTTT. Translation gives CACRPVTDTQYF.

This clone was picked up a small number of times. The CDR3 spells CASGRPDFEQYF. The CDR3 DNA is TGTGCCAGCGGACGGCCTGACTTCGAGCAGTACTTC. The chain couples TRBV28 to TRBJ2-5, with no clear D. The J call may be faulty, since TRBJ2-7 better matches the DNA end. The CDR3 covers 12 residues. The V gene's germline CDR1 is MDHEN and CDR2 SYDVKM.

The chain employs TRBV30 and TRBJ2-2, with D uncertain. This CDR3 has 15 residues. The V gene's germline CDR1 is GTSNPN and CDR2 SVGIG (reference sequence). Trimming took off 2 bases at V and 7 bases at J, with 17 bases between the two ends. This chain's CDR3 is CAWSKYSGPSGELFF. Written as DNA, the CDR3 is TGTGCCTGGAGTAAATATTCCGGACCCAGCGGGGAGCTGTTTTTT.

The V call is TRBV15, the J call TRBJ2-2; D unclear. Trimming shortened V by 1 base and J by 5 bases, and 8 bases separated the two germline ends. The germline gives CDR1 LNHNV, CDR2 YYDKDF (reference sequence). The CDR3 loop spans 14 amino acids. The CDR3 region is CATSRGALTGELFF. The CDR3 DNA sequence: TGTGCCACCAGCAGAGGAGCGCTAACCGGGGAGCTGTTTTTT.

The J gene is TRBJ2-3, the V gene TRBV2; TRBD2 might be the D (7 bases). The CDR3 extends over 16 amino acids. Germline CDR1 SNHLY, CDR2 FYNNEI. Trimming shortened V by 1 base and J by 1 base, and 12 bases separated the two germline ends. The CDR3, as DNA: TGTGCCAGCAGTGAAGGACGGGGGGCCGGCACAGATACGCAGTATTTT. It codes for CASSEGRGAGTDTQYF.

V gene TRBV7-2 combines with J gene TRBJ1-3; D gene ambiguous. The germline gives CDR1 SGHTA, CDR2 FQGNSA. This CDR3 has 16 residues. The germline V and J ends were trimmed by 2 bases and 3 bases, with 14 bases remaining between them. The CDR3 loop is CASSLFGRGLGNTIYF. CDR3 DNA: TGTGCCAGCAGCTTATTTGGCAGAGGGCTTGGAAACACCATATATTTT.

The V gene is TRBV28, the J gene TRBJ2-7, with TRBD2 matching over 9 bases. The trim removed 5 bases at V and 7 bases at J, leaving 9 bases unmatched. CDR1 is MDHEN, CDR2 SYDVKM, per germline. This CDR3 is 14 amino acids long. The CDR3 is CASSLYLAGEEQYF. In DNA, the CDR3 is TGTGCCAGCAGTCTCTATTTAGCGGGAGAGGAGCAGTACTTC.

The chain has TRBV4-3 and TRBJ2-2, with D possibly TRBD1 on 5 matching bases. The CDR3 has 14 amino acids. With 4 bases removed from V and 9 bases from J, the gap between germline ends came to 15 bases. Germline CDR1 LGHNA, CDR2 YSLEER. The CDR3 region has the DNA TGCGCCAGCAGCCCCCTCGTTAGGGGCAGGGAGCTGTTTTTT. This sequence encodes CASSPLVRGRELFF.

This clone was detected a few times. This rearrangement joins TRBV27 to TRBJ2-1; TRBD2 agrees at 9 bases. J lost 8 bases, V lost 8 bases, and 7 bases had no gene match. The CDR3 runs to 13 residues. The V gene's germline CDR1 is MNHEY and CDR2 SMNVEV (reference sequence). The CDR3 DNA reads as TGTGCCAGCGCTAGCGGGAAGATCGATGAGCAGTTCTTC. Translated, it gives CASASGKIDEQFF.